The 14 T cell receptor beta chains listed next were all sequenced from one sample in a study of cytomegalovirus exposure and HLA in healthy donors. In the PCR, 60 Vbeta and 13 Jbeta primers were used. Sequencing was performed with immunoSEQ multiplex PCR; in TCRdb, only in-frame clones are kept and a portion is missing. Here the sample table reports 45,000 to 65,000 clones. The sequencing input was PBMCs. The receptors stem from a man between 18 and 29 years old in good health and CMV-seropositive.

Written as DNA, the CDR3 is TGCGCCAGCAGCCAACGCGGACTGGATACGCAGTATTTT. This encodes CASSQRGLDTQYF. The V gene is TRBV4-1, the J gene TRBJ2-3, with a tentative D call TRBD2 (5 bases). The germline gives CDR1 MGHRA, CDR2 YSYEKL. V lost 2 bases to trimming and J lost 6 bases, with 9 bases between them. The CDR3 runs 13 residues.

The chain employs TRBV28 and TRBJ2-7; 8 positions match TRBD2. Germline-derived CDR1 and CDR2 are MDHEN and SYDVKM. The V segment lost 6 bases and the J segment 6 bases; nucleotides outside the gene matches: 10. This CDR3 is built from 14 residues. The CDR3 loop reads CASSPGLESGEQYF. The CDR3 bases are TGTGCCAGCAGCCCGGGACTAGAGTCTGGCGAGCAGTACTTC.

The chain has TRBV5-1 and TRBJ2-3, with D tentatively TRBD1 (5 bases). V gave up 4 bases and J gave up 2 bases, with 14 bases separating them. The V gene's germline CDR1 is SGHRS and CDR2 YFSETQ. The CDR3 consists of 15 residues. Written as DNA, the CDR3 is TGCGCCAGCAGCCCTCCCACAGGCCCCACAGATACGCAGTATTTT. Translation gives CASSPPTGPTDTQYF.

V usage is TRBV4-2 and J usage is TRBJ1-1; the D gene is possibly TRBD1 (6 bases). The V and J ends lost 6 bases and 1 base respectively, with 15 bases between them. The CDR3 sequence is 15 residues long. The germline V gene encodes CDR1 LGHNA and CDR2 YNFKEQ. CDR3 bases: TGTGCCAGCAGGGGAAACAGGGACCGGAACACTGAAGCTTTCTTT. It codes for CASRGNRDRNTEAFF.

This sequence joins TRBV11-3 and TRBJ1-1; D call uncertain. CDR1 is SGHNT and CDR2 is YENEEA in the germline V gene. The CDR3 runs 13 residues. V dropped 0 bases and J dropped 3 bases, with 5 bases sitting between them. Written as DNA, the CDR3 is TGTGCCAGCAGCTTAGAACAGTACACTGAAGCTTTCTTT. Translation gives CASSLEQYTEAFF.

The CDR3 loop reads CASSLKGSSQFEQYF. The CDR3 DNA reads as TGTGCCAGCAGCCTTAAAGGTAGCTCCCAGTTTGAGCAGTACTTC. This chain connects TRBV4-2 to TRBJ2-7; D is unclear. The V and J ends lost 4 bases and 7 bases respectively, with 20 bases between them. Looked up from germline, CDR1 is LGHNA and CDR2 is YNFKEQ. The CDR3 extends over 15 amino acids.

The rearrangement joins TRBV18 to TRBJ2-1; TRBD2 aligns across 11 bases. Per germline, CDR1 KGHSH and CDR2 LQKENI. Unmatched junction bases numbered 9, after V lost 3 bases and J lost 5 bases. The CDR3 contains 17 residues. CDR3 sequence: CASSPVVAGGGHNEQFF. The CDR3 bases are TGTGCCAGCTCACCCGTAGTAGCGGGAGGGGGTCACAATGAGCAGTTCTTC.

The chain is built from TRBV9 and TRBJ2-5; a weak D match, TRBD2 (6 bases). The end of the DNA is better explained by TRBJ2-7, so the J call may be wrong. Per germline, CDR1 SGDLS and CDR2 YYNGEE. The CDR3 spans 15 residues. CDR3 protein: CASSVAGTGYYEQYF. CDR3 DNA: TGTGCCAGCAGCGTAGCCGGGACTGGGTACTACGAGCAGTACTTC.

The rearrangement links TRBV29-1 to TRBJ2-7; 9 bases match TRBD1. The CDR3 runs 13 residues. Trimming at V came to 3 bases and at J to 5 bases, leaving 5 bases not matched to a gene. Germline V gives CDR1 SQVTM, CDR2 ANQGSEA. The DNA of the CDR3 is TGCAGCGTTGACGGGACAGGGACCCACGAGCAGTACTTC. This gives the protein CSVDGTGTHEQYF.

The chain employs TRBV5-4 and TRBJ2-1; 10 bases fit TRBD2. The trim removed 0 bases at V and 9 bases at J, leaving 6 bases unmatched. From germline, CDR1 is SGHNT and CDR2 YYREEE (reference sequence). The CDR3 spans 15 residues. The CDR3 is CASSLAPLAGAEQFF. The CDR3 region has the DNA TGTGCCAGCAGCTTGGCTCCTCTAGCGGGAGCTGAGCAGTTCTTC. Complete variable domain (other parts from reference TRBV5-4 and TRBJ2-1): ETGVTQSPTHLIKTRGQQVTLRCSSQSGHNTVSWYQQALGQGPQFIFQYYREEENGRGNFPPRFSGLQFPNYSSELNVNALELDDSALYLCASSLAPLAGAEQFFGPGTRLTVL.

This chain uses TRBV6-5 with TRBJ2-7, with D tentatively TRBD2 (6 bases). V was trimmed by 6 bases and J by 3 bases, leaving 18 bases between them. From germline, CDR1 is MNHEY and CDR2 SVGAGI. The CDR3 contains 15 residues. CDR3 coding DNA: TGTGCCAGCAGCTTAGGGCGGGGAGCAGGCTACGAGCAGTACTTC. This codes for CASSLGRGAGYEQYF.

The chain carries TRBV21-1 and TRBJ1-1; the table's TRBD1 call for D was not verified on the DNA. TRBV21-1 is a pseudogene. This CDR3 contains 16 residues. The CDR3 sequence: CASSKERTGSDTEAFF. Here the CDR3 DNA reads TGTGCCAGCAGCAAAGAGCGGACAGGGTCTGACACTGAAGCTTTCTTT.

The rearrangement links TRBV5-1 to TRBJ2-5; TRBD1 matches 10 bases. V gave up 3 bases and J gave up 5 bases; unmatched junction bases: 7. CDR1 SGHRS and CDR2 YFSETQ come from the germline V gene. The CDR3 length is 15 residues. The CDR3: CASSSGQGVGETQYF. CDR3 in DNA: TGCGCCAGCAGCTCCGGACAGGGGGTTGGGGAGACCCAGTACTTC.

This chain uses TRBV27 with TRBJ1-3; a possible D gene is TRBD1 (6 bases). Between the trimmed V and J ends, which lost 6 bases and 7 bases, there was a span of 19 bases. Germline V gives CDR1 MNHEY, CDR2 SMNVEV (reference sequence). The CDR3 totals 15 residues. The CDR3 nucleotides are TGTGCCAGCAGGGAGCGGACAGATTTAGGCAACACCATATATTTT. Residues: CASRERTDLGNTIYF.